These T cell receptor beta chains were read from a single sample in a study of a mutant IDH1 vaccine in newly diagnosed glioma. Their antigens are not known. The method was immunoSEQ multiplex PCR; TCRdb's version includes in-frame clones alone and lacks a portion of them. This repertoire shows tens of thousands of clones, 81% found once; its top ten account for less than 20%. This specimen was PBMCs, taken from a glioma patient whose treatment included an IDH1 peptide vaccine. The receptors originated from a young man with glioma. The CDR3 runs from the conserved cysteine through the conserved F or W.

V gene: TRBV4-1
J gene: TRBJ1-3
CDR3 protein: CASSPVGSFGNTIYF

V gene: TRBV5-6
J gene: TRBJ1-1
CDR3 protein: CASTYAGGAEAFF

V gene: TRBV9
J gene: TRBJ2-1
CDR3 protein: CASSVTPQNEQFF

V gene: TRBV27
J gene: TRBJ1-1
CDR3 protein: CASSPDGGGTEAFF

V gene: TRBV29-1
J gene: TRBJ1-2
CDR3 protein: CSVEGGDYTF

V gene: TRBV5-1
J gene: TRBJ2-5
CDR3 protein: CASSPNIRVSQETQYF

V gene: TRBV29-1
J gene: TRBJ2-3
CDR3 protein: CSSRGESTDTQYF

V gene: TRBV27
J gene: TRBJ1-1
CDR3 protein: CASSLNPYREGADTEAFF

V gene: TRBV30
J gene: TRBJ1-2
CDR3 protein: CAWSVNRWTATLNYGYTF

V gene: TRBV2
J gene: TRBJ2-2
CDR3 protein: CASSERDRGLTGELFF